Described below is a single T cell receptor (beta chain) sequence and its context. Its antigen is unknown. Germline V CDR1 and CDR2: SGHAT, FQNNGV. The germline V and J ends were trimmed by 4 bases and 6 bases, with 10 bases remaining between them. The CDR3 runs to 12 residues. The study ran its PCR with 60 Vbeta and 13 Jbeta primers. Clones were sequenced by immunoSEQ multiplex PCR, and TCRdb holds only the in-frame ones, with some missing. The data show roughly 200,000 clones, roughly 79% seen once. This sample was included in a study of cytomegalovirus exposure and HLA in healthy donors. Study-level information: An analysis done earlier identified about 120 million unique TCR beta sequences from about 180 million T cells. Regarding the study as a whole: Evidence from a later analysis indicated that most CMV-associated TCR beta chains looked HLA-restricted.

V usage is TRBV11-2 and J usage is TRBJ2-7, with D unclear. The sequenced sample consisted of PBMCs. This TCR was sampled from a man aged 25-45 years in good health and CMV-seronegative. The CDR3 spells CASSSDKREQYF. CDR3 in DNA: TGTGCCAGCAGCTCCGACAAACGCGAGCAGTACTTC.